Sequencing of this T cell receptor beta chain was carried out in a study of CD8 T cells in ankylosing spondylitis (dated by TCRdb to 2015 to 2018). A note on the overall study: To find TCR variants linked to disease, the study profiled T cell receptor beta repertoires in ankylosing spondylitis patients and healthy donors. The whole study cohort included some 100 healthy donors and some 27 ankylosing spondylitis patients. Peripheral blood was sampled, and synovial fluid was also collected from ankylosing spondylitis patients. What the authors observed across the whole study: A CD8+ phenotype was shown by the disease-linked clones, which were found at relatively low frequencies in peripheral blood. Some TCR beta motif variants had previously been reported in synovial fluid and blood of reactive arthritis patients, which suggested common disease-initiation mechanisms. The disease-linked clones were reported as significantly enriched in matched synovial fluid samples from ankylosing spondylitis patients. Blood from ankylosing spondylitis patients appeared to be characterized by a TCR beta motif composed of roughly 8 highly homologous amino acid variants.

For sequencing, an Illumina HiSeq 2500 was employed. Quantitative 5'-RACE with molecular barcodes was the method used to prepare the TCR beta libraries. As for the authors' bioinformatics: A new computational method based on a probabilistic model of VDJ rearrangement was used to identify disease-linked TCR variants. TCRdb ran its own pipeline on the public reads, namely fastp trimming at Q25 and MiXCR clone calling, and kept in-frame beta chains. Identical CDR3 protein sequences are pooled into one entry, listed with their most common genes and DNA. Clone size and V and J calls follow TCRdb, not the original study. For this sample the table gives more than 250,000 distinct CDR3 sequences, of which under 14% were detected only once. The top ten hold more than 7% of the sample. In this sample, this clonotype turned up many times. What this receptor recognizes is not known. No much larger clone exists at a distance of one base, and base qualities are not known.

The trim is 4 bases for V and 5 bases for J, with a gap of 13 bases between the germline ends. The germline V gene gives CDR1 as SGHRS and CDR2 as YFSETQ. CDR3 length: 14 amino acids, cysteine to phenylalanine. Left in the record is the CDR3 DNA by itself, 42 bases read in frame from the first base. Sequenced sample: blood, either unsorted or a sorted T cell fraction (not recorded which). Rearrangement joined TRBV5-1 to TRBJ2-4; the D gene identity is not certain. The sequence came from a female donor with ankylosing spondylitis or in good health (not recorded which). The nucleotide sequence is TGCGCCAGCAGCCCCCCAGTGGCCCAAAACATTCAGTACTTC. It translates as CASSPPVAQNIQYF.